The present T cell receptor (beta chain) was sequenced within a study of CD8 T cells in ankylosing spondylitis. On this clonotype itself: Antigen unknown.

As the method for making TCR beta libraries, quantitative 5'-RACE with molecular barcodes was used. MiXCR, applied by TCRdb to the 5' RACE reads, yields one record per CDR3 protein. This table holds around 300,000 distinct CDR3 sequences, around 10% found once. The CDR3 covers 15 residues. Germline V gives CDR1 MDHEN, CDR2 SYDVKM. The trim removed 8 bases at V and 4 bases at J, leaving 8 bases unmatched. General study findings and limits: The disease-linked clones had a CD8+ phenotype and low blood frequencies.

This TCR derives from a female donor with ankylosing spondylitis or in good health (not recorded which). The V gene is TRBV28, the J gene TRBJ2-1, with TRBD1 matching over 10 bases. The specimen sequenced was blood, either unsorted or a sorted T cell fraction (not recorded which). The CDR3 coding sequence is TGTGCCAGCGCTCAAGGGACAGGGGAATACAATGAGCAGTTCTTC. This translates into CASAQGTGEYNEQFF.